This entry describes one TCR beta chain. Germline-derived CDR1 and CDR2 are SGHRS and YFSETQ. CDR3 length: 18 amino acids. V shed 0 bases, J shed 4 bases, and the junction held 13 bases outside the gene matches. This specimen belongs to a study of blood T cell repertoires in COVID-19. Study processing details: Reference gene primer amplification yielded estimated nucleated cell counts. Sequenced by immunoSEQ multiplex PCR; TCRdb stores in-frame clones only, minus some. V and J calls and clone size are given by that table; D and trimming were obtained from the DNA. This table holds roughly 150,000 clones, over 85% found once.

What was sequenced was peripheral blood. The chain joins TRBV5-1 to TRBJ1-2; 9 bases fit TRBD1. The sequence derives from a man aged 60 to 69 with active or convalescent COVID-19. CDR3 bases: TGCGCCAGCAGCTTGGATTGGATTGGAGGGACAGGGACCTATGGCTACACCTTC. It translates to CASSLDWIGGTGTYGYTF.